The 20 T cell receptor beta chains below come from one sample, sequenced in a study of blood T cell repertoires in COVID-19. Clones were read by immunoSEQ multiplex PCR, and TCRdb kept only the in-frame ones, dropping some. The sample gives 120,000 to 150,000 clones, roughly 79% of which show up once; 7% to 10% is in the top ten. Source material: peripheral blood. These receptor sequences come from a human donor with acute or convalescent COVID-19. The donor label of this sample is uncertain.

The gene calls are TRBV10-3 and TRBJ2-2; the D gene is possibly TRBD2 (6 bases). The CDR3 length is 13 residues. Looked up from germline, CDR1 is ENHRY and CDR2 is SYGVKD. With 11 bases removed from V and 7 bases from J, the gap between germline ends came to 17 bases. CDR3 bases: TGTGCCTCCAGGGCGAGGGAGGACGGGGAGCTGTTTTTT. Residues: CASRAREDGELFF.

V is TRBV6-5 and J is TRBJ2-3; tentatively, D is TRBD2 (6 bases). V gave up 2 bases and J gave up 2 bases, with 8 bases separating them. CDR3 length equals 14 residues. Germline assignment: CDR1 MNHEY and CDR2 SVGAGI. The CDR3 protein is CASSYAGSTDTQYF. The CDR3 DNA sequence: TGTGCCAGCAGTTACGCGGGGTCCACAGATACGCAGTATTTT.

V usage is TRBV7-9 and J usage is TRBJ2-4; TRBD2 matches 10 bases. Trimming took 6 bases from V and 0 from J; bases not matched to a gene: 8. CDR1 is SEHNR, CDR2 FQNEAQ, per germline (reference sequence). The CDR3 sequence is 17 residues long. The CDR3, as DNA: TGTGCCAGCAGAAGGCTAGCGGGGGCCCTAGCCAAAAACATTCAGTACTTC. Protein: CASRRLAGALAKNIQYF.

CDR3 sequence: CASSPQGSPYEQYF. For the CDR3, the DNA is TGTGCCAGCAGCCCACAGGGGTCACCCTACGAGCAGTACTTC. The chain has TRBV7-9 and TRBJ2-7, with 7 bases matching TRBD1. The CDR3 contains 14 residues. V shed 5 bases, J shed 2 bases, and the junction held 6 bases outside the gene matches. CDR1 is SEHNR, CDR2 FQNEAQ, per germline (reference sequence).

V and J are TRBV2 and TRBJ1-5, with D possibly being TRBD1 (5 bases). The CDR3 covers 14 residues. Trimming cost V 5 bases and J 4 bases, with 12 bases left between them. The V gene's germline CDR1 is SNHLY and CDR2 FYNNEI. The CDR3: CASSPRGRNQPQHF. CDR3 DNA: TGTGCCAGCAGTCCTAGGGGCCGGAATCAGCCCCAGCATTTT.

The CDR3 coding sequence is TGTGCCAGCAGCTCGGCGGGACAGGGAAAAGACGGCTACACCTTC. Translation gives CASSSAGQGKDGYTF. The chain carries TRBV5-4 and TRBJ1-2; 9 bases fit TRBD1. The germline gives CDR1 SGHNT, CDR2 YYREEE (reference sequence). There are 15 residues in the CDR3. Trimming cost V 3 bases and J 8 bases; bases outside gene matches: 11.

V usage is TRBV7-9 and J usage is TRBJ1-5, with D possibly being TRBD1 (6 bases). Germline V gene lookup returns CDR1 SEHNR and CDR2 FQNEAQ (reference sequence). Deletions cut 5 bases from V and 1 base from J, with 15 bases between. The CDR3 runs to 16 residues. In DNA form, the CDR3 reads TGTGCCAGCAGCCTCTCCAGGACAGAAAGCAATCAGCCCCAGCATTTT. Translating it yields CASSLSRTESNQPQHF.

The rearrangement joins TRBV5-5 to TRBJ1-2, with a tentative D call TRBD1 (5 bases). CDR1 and CDR2 from the germline V gene are SGHKS and YYEKEE (reference sequence). CDR3 length: 15 residues. Trimming removed 0 bases from V and 4 bases from J, with 13 bases in between. This CDR3 reads CASSLAGDNIYGYTF. The CDR3 DNA sequence: TGTGCCAGCAGCTTGGCGGGGGATAATATCTATGGCTACACCTTC.

The table lists this clone with many counts. The chain carries TRBV6-6 and TRBJ1-5, with unresolved D. Looked up from germline, CDR1 is MNHNY and CDR2 is SVGAGI (reference sequence). The CDR3 runs 14 residues. With 8 bases removed from V and 7 bases from J, the gap between germline ends came to 18 bases. CDR3 bases: TGTGCCAGCTTTAGGACGGGGAGTGAACAGCCCCAGCATTTT. Translation gives CASFRTGSEQPQHF.

As for this clone: Distinct nucleotide sequences in the sample also encode this CDR3. V gene TRBV5-4 combines with J gene TRBJ2-7, with 8 bases fitting TRBD2. J lost 7 bases, V lost 5 bases, and 8 bases had no gene match. In germline, CDR1 is SGHNT, CDR2 YYREEE (reference sequence). The CDR3 contains 13 residues. This chain's CDR3 is CASSPGRGGEQYF. The CDR3 region has the DNA TGTGCCAGCAGTCCCGGTCGGGGGGGGGAGCAGTACTTC.

The chain combines TRBV3-1 (or the pseudogene TRBV3-2) with TRBJ2-3; D not certain. Germline V gene lookup returns CDR1 LGHDT and CDR2 YNNKEL (reference sequence). V lost 1 base and J lost 1, with 9 bases in between. The CDR3 totals 15 residues. The CDR3 is CASSQGGTRTDTQYF. The CDR3 nucleotides read TGTGCCAGCAGCCAAGGCGGCACGCGCACAGATACGCAGTATTTT.

This clone was observed a single time. This chain links TRBV11-2 with TRBJ1-1, with TRBD1 as a possible D gene (5 bases). The germline V gene encodes CDR1 SGHAT and CDR2 FQNNGV. The V end was cut by 5 bases, the J end by 2 bases, with 9 bases between. The CDR3 contains 13 residues. The CDR3 DNA follows: TGTGCCAGCAGCCCCAGGGTTAACACTGAAGCTTTCTTT. Residues: CASSPRVNTEAFF.

V gene TRBV3-1 (or the pseudogene TRBV3-2) combines with J gene TRBJ2-5; the D gene is possibly TRBD1 (7 bases). The ends were cut back, 0 bases at V and 10 bases at J, with 21 bases in the middle. CDR3 length: 16 residues. Germline-derived CDR1 and CDR2 are LGHDT and YNNKEL (reference sequence). CDR3 amino acids: CASSQEGVQGGRGQYF. CDR3 sequence (DNA): TGTGCCAGCAGCCAAGAGGGCGTCCAGGGGGGAAGAGGCCAGTACTTC.

This clone was counted only a few times. The chain carries TRBV3-1 (or the pseudogene TRBV3-2) and TRBJ2-7, with D perhaps TRBD1 (5 bases). V gave up 0 bases and J gave up 8 bases, with 11 bases separating them. This CDR3 spans 13 amino acids. The germline V gene has CDR1 LGHDT and CDR2 YNNKEL (reference sequence). The CDR3 loop reads CASSQDGALKQYF. The DNA of the CDR3 is TGTGCCAGCAGCCAAGATGGGGCACTTAAGCAGTACTTC.

This clone is a singleton in its sample. The J gene is TRBJ2-1, the V gene TRBV24-1; D is unclear. The germline V gene has CDR1 KGHDR and CDR2 SFDVKD. V shed 2 bases and J shed 8 bases, with 9 bases lying between them. CDR3 length: 13 amino acids. For the CDR3, the DNA is TGTGCCACCAGTGATTCTACCGTGGATGAGCAGTTCTTC. Encoded protein: CATSDSTVDEQFF.

The chain has TRBV9 and TRBJ2-2; TRBD2 matches at 7 bases. Germline V gene data show CDR1 as SGDLS and CDR2 as YYNGEE. CDR3 length: 18 residues. The V and J ends lost 6 bases and 0 bases, in that order; junction bases with no gene match: 14. The CDR3 DNA follows: TGTGCCAGCACCCCCGGAGGCGGGGGACTCGCGAACACCGGGGAGCTGTTTTTT. Encoded protein: CASTPGGGGLANTGELFF.

The V call is TRBV5-1, the J call TRBJ2-1, with TRBD1 matching 7 bases. The CDR3 runs to 13 residues. The J segment lost 9 bases and the V segment lost 6 bases, leaving 9 bases of the junction unmatched. The V gene's germline CDR1 is SGHRS and CDR2 YFSETQ. CDR3 amino acids: CASTKTGPPEQFF. The CDR3 bases are TGCGCCAGCACAAAGACAGGGCCCCCTGAGCAGTTCTTC.

The rearrangement joins TRBV6-5 to TRBJ2-7; tentatively, D is TRBD2 (6 bases). Germline values: CDR1 MNHEY, CDR2 SVGAGI. The CDR3 length is 14 residues. V was cut by 6 bases and J by 6 bases, with 18 bases left in between. The CDR3 reads CASRLGLIEVEQYF. The CDR3 nucleotides are TGTGCCAGCAGACTGGGACTGATTGAAGTCGAGCAGTACTTC.

The chain is built from TRBV11-3 and TRBJ1-1; perhaps TRBD1 as D (5 bases). This CDR3 contains 13 residues. Germline V gives CDR1 SGHNT, CDR2 YENEEA. The V gene lost 0 bases and the J gene lost 11 bases, with 13 bases spanning the gap. The CDR3 region has the DNA TGTGCCAGCAGCTTAGATCCAAGGGGTCGCGCTTTCTTT. Protein product: CASSLDPRGRAFF.

J is TRBJ2-3 and V is TRBV4-1; 7 nucleotides line up with TRBD1. V lost 4 bases and J lost 4; bases outside the gene matches: 5. In germline, CDR1 is MGHRA, CDR2 YSYEKL. The CDR3 is made up of 14 amino acids. The DNA for the CDR3 is TGCGCCAGCAGCCTGCGGACAGGATCAGATACGCAGTATTTT. This encodes CASSLRTGSDTQYF.